Listed below are T cell receptor beta chains from one sample, sequenced in a study of beta chain features in type 1 diabetes. The method was immunoSEQ multiplex PCR; TCRdb's version includes in-frame clones alone and lacks a portion of them. The table shows about 340,000 clones, with 8% occurring only once. What was sequenced was central memory CD4+ T cells from blood. Source of these receptors: a woman aged 18 to 35 in good health. Each CDR3 is given with its conserved first and last residue. A D gene is named only where the DNA matches it firmly. Clone size is shown for a subset of rows, as once, few, many or a class of expanded clone.

clone_size | j_call | v_call | d_call | cdr3_aa | cdr3_nt
- | TRBJ1-5 | TRBV18 | - | CASSPETGGQPQHF | TGTGCCAGCTCACCAGAGACGGGGGGTCAGCCCCAGCATTTT
- | TRBJ2-7 | TRBV29-1 | TRBD1 | CSVGAGGFDTYEQYF | TGCAGCGTTGGGGCAGGGGGTTTCGATACCTACGAGCAGTACTTC
- | TRBJ2-7 | TRBV7-2 | - | CASSLEWADYEQYF | TGTGCCAGCAGCTTAGAGTGGGCTGACTACGAGCAGTACTTC
few | TRBJ2-7 | TRBV15 | TRBD2 | CATSSPASGGYEQYF | TGTGCCACCAGCAGTCCTGCTAGCGGGGGCTACGAGCAGTACTTC
- | TRBJ2-1 | TRBV5-1 | TRBD2 | CASSLVASGSGEQFF | TGCGCCAGCAGCTTGGTGGCTAGCGGGAGTGGTGAGCAGTTCTTC
- | TRBJ1-2 | TRBV6-5 | TRBD1 | CATYRGYGYTF | TGTGCCACCTACAGGGGCTATGGCTACACCTTC
- | TRBJ1-1 | TRBV7-2 | TRBD1 | CASSIHRGQTEAFF | TGTGCCAGCAGCATACACAGGGGGCAAACTGAAGCTTTCTTT
few | TRBJ2-1 | TRBV28 | TRBD2 | CASSLGTSGYNEQFF | TGTGCCAGCAGTTTGGGTACTAGCGGGTACAATGAGCAGTTCTTC
few | TRBJ2-2 | TRBV5-1 | TRBD1 | CASNMLQGATGELFF | TGCGCCAGCAATATGTTACAGGGGGCGACCGGGGAGCTGTTTTTT
many | TRBJ2-5 | TRBV11-2 | - | CASSFSSPNGKETQYF | TGTGCCAGCAGCTTTTCGTCCCCGAACGGAAAAGAGACCCAGTACTTC
few | TRBJ1-1 | TRBV5-1 | - | CASSRGVMNTEAFF | TGCGCCAGCAGCAGGGGGGTGATGAACACTGAAGCTTTCTTT
- | TRBJ2-7 | TRBV5-1 | TRBD2 | CASSKSGSDEQYF | TGCGCCAGCAGCAAAAGCGGGAGCGACGAGCAGTACTTC
many | TRBJ2-3 | TRBV18 | - | CASSPPRARADTQYF | TGTGCCAGCTCACCACCTCGTGCTAGGGCAGATACGCAGTATTTT
- | TRBJ2-1 | TRBV7-9 | TRBD1 | CASSLGRDRAYEQFF | TGTGCCAGCAGCTTAGGTCGGGACAGGGCTTATGAGCAGTTCTTC
- | TRBJ2-1 | TRBV2 | - | CASSGQGPGQFF | TGTGCCAGCAGTGGCCAGGGACCGGGGCAGTTCTTC
- | TRBJ2-5 | TRBV20-1 | - | CSARWETQYF | TGCAGTGCTAGATGGGAGACCCAGTACTTC
many | TRBJ2-1 | TRBV5-1 | TRBD2 | CASSFRGGSDEQFF | TGCGCCAGCAGCTTTCGTGGCGGGAGCGATGAGCAGTTCTTC
- | TRBJ2-3 | TRBV7-2 | - | CASSTPISNTQYF | TGTGCCAGCAGCACCCCTATTTCAAATACGCAGTATTTT
- | TRBJ2-7 | TRBV18 | TRBD1 | CASSPTGTGLYEQYF | TGTGCCAGCTCACCCACCGGGACAGGGCTTTACGAGCAGTACTTC
few | TRBJ2-1 | TRBV6-5 | - | CASSYSRLGSSEQFF | TGTGCCAGCAGTTACTCGAGGTTGGGTTCGAGTGAGCAGTTCTTC
few | TRBJ2-2 | TRBV5-1 | - | CASSWYQSRELFF | TGCGCCAGCAGCTGGTATCAGTCCCGGGAGCTGTTTTTT
many | TRBJ2-1 | TRBV19 | TRBD2 | CASRGGTSGYNEQFF | TGTGCCAGTAGAGGAGGGACTAGCGGCTACAATGAGCAGTTCTTC
- | TRBJ1-2 | TRBV5-6 | TRBD1 | CASSSTGDGYTF | TGTGCCAGCAGCTCTACAGGGGATGGCTACACCTTC
few | TRBJ2-2 | TRBV15 | TRBD2 | CATSLRTSGRAVGGELFF | TGTGCCACCAGCTTAAGGACTAGCGGGAGGGCCGTTGGCGGGGAGCTGTTTTTT
few | TRBJ2-7 | TRBV27 | - | CASSLKGLGEQYF | TGTGCCAGCAGTTTAAAAGGGCTGGGCGAGCAGTACTTC
few | TRBJ2-3 | TRBV19 | TRBD2 | CASSVAGDTQYF | TGTGCCAGTAGTGTAGCGGGAGATACGCAGTATTTT
- | TRBJ1-1 | TRBV29-1 | - | CSVEYEGGNTEAFF | TGCAGCGTTGAATATGAGGGGGGCAACACTGAAGCTTTCTTT
few | TRBJ1-2 | TRBV5-1 | TRBD1 | CASSTGENYGYTF | TGCGCCAGCAGCACAGGGGAGAACTATGGCTACACCTTC
- | TRBJ2-6 | TRBV6-5 | - | CASSYTLSGANVLTF | TGTGCCAGCAGTTATACACTCTCTGGGGCCAACGTCCTGACTTTC
many | TRBJ2-5 | TRBV5-5 | - | CASSTDPPGTQYF | TGTGCCAGCAGCACGGACCCCCCGGGGACCCAGTACTTC
many | TRBJ2-5 | TRBV14 | TRBD2 | CASSRLLAGGETQYF | TGTGCCAGCAGCCGCCTCTTAGCGGGCGGTGAGACCCAGTACTTC
few | TRBJ1-2 | TRBV6-5 | - | CASSTNERGYGYTF | TGTGCCAGCAGTACCAACGAACGAGGCTATGGCTACACCTTC
few | TRBJ2-3 | TRBV27 | TRBD2 | CASSRTSSIYTQYF | TGTGCCAGCAGTCGGACTAGCTCCATCTATACGCAGTATTTT
- | TRBJ2-5 | TRBV5-1 | - | CASSLGKETQYF | TGCGCCAGCAGCTTAGGGAAAGAGACCCAGTACTTC
many | TRBJ1-3 | TRBV23-1 | - | CASSQLEGEVTIYF | TGCGCCAGCAGTCAATTAGAAGGGGAGGTCACCATATATTTT
many | TRBJ1-4 | TRBV7-2 | - | CASSLGSRLGEKLFF | TGTGCCAGCAGCTTAGGTTCCAGGTTGGGAGAAAAACTGTTTTTT